The T cell receptor (beta chain) described here comes from a study of spatial heterogeneity in lung cancer. Background on the study: The average appearance count of each unique TCR and UMI combination in raw reads was more than nine.

Per the germline V gene, CDR1 is DFQATT and CDR2 is SNEGSKA (reference sequence). The CDR3 is 18 residues long. After removal of 2 bases from V and 6 bases from J, the junction contained 17 bases not matched to a gene. This clonotype ranks as large (0.1 to 1%). TCRdb recomputed calls from the 5' RACE reads with MiXCR, one row per CDR3 protein. The sample includes about 720 distinct CDR3 sequences, roughly 15% of them seen just once. Documented time point: sample taken at primary tumor resection. Samples were obtained from some 70 donors, all untreated early-stage non-small cell lung cancer patients. Material for sequencing was whole RNA from tumor, nontumor lung or frozen PBMC, left unsorted.

This receptor was obtained from a male donor with early-stage non-small cell lung cancer. This sample comprised normal lung tissue next to the tumor, obtained at surgery. The chain joins TRBV20-1 to TRBJ2-1, with 9 nucleotides matching TRBD1. The CDR3 coding sequence is TGCAGTGCTAGAATACCCGGGACAGGGTTTGGTTTGGGCAATGAGCAGTTCTTC. Protein: CSARIPGTGFGLGNEQFF.